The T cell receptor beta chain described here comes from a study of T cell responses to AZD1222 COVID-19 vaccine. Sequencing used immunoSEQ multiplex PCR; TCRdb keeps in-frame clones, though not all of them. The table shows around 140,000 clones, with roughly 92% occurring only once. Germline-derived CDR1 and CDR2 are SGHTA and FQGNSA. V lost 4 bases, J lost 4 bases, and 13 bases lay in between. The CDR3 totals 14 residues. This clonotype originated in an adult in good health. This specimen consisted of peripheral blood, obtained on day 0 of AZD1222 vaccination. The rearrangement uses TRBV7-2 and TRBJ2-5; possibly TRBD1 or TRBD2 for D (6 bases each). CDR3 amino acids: CASSSIGGRETQYF. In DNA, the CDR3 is TGTGCCAGCAGCTCCATTGGGGGGCGAGAGACCCAGTACTTC.